These 25 T cell receptor beta chains originate from one sample sequenced in a study of cytomegalovirus exposure and HLA in healthy donors. Both 60 Vbeta primers and 13 Jbeta primers went into the PCR. Sequencing was performed with immunoSEQ multiplex PCR; in TCRdb, only in-frame clones are kept and a portion is missing. The repertoire holds a few hundred thousand clones, about four fifths seen once, with about 0.28% in the top ten. Sample: PBMCs. Source of these receptors: a girl aged 2-10 years in good health and CMV-seronegative.

The chain is built from TRBV7-8 and TRBJ1-2; D is ambiguous. Trimming pared 2 bases from V and 3 bases from J, leaving 7 bases between. The CDR3 totals 13 residues. Germline values: CDR1 SGHVS, CDR2 FQNEAQ. The CDR3 DNA sequence: TGTGCCAGCAGCTTAACGAGGGACTATGGCTACACCTTC. Translated, it gives CASSLTRDYGYTF.

J is TRBJ2-7 and V is TRBV11-2; D might be TRBD2 (6 bases). The V gene lost 1 base and the J gene lost 0 bases, with 7 bases spanning the gap. CDR1 is SGHAT and CDR2 is FQNNGV in the germline V gene. The CDR3 is made up of 14 amino acids. This CDR3 is CASSLGTTSYEQYF. The CDR3 region has the DNA TGTGCCAGCAGCTTAGGGACTACCTCCTACGAGCAGTACTTC. Complete variable domain (other parts from reference TRBV11-2 and TRBJ2-7): EAGVAQSPRYKIIEKRQSVAFWCNPISGHATLYWYQQILGQGPKLLIQFQNNGVVDDSQLPKDRFSAERLKGVDSTLKIQPAKLEDSAVYLCASSLGTTSYEQYFGPGTRLTVT.

The chain carries TRBV28 and TRBJ1-2, with unresolved D. The CDR3 runs to 13 residues. Trimming pared 5 bases from V and 2 bases from J, leaving 9 bases between. The germline gives CDR1 MDHEN, CDR2 SYDVKM. The CDR3 DNA reads TGTGCCAGCAGTCCCGACGGGAACTATGGCTACACCTTC. This translates into CASSPDGNYGYTF.

The rearrangement links TRBV9 to TRBJ1-1; D may be TRBD1 (5 bases). There are 12 residues in the CDR3. Deletions cut 2 bases from V and 5 bases from J, with 7 bases between. Germline V gene lookup returns CDR1 SGDLS and CDR2 YYNGEE. The CDR3 reads CASSVQGTEAFF. The CDR3 region has the DNA TGTGCCAGCAGCGTCCAGGGAACTGAAGCTTTCTTT.

This chain connects TRBV7-6 to TRBJ2-2, with a possible D match to TRBD2 (6 bases). Germline CDR1 reads SGHVS; CDR2 reads FNYEAQ. Trimming shortened V by 7 bases and J by 2 bases, and 23 bases separated the two germline ends. CDR3 length: 18 amino acids. As DNA, the CDR3 is TGTGCCAGCAACGTAGTGGAGGGGCCACCTTTAAACACCGGGGAGCTGTTTTTT. This encodes CASNVVEGPPLNTGELFF.

This clone was detected only a few times. The chain couples TRBV10-2 to TRBJ1-1, with 7 nucleotides matching TRBD1. Losses at the gene ends were 6 bases for V and 6 bases for J; bases not matched to a gene: 1. Per the germline V gene, CDR1 is WSHSY and CDR2 is SAAADI. This CDR3 comprises 11 residues. The CDR3 spells CASRQGAEAFF. The CDR3 DNA reads TGCGCCAGCAGGCAGGGGGCTGAAGCTTTCTTT.

The chain has TRBV2 and TRBJ1-4; no clear D. Germline CDR1 SNHLY, CDR2 FYNNEI. The CDR3 consists of 13 residues. Trimming stripped 6 bases from V and 4 bases from J, with 9 bases between. CDR3: CASRSGSNEKLFF. The CDR3 DNA sequence: TGTGCCAGCAGGAGCGGAAGTAATGAAAAACTGTTTTTT.

V usage is TRBV27 and J usage is TRBJ2-1; 8 nucleotides match TRBD2. The V segment lost 4 bases and the J segment 8 bases; nucleotides outside the gene matches: 10. CDR3 length equals 15 residues. The germline V gene encodes CDR1 MNHEY and CDR2 SMNVEV (reference sequence). The CDR3 DNA follows: TGTGCCAGCAGTTCCTCCGGGACTAGGTTCGATGAGCAGTTCTTC. It yields the protein CASSSSGTRFDEQFF.

This chain uses TRBV6-5 with TRBJ2-5; D is possibly TRBD2 (7 bases). The CDR3 is 15 residues long. Germline lookup yields CDR1 MNHEY and CDR2 SVGAGI. The V and J ends lost 7 bases and 5 bases respectively, with 20 bases between them. CDR3 DNA: TGTGCCAGCACCCCCTTCGGGGGGCGGGTGGAGACCCAGTACTTC. Its translation: CASTPFGGRVETQYF.

The genes are TRBV28 and TRBJ1-2; 7 bases map to TRBD1. The trim removed 5 bases at V and 4 bases at J, leaving 1 base unmatched. Per the germline V gene, CDR1 is MDHEN and CDR2 is SYDVKM. This CDR3 region has 12 residues. The CDR3 bases are TGTGCCAGCAGTGGGACAGCCTATGGCTACACCTTC. Translation: CASSGTAYGYTF.

The chain links TRBV7-3 to TRBJ2-1; TRBD2 matches 10 bases. The CDR3 covers 15 residues. The trim removed 6 bases at V and 5 bases at J, leaving 7 bases unmatched. CDR1 is SGHTA, CDR2 FQGTGA, per germline. CDR3 in amino acids: CASSRGLASNNEQFF. Written as DNA, the CDR3 is TGTGCCAGCAGTCGGGGACTAGCGTCCAACAATGAGCAGTTCTTC. The complete variable domain, with remaining parts taken from reference TRBV7-3 and TRBJ2-1, reads GAGVSQTPSNKVTEKGKYVELRCDPISGHTALYWYRQSLGQGPEFLIYFQGTGAADDSGLPNDRFFAVRPEGSVSTLKIQRTERGDSAVYLCASSRGLASNNEQFFGPGTRLTVL.

This chain joins TRBV29-1 and TRBJ2-7, with D perhaps matching TRBD1 (5 bases). This CDR3 has 13 residues. In germline, CDR1 is SQVTM, CDR2 ANQGSEA. The V gene lost 7 bases and the J gene lost 3 bases, with 16 bases spanning the gap. CDR3 region: CSASGFDSYEQYF. CDR3 DNA sequence: TGCAGCGCCTCCGGCTTTGACAGCTACGAGCAGTACTTC.

The J gene is TRBJ1-3, the V gene TRBV11-2, with 9 bases fitting TRBD1. This CDR3 contains 17 residues. Losses at the gene ends were 0 bases for V and 9 bases for J; bases not matched to a gene: 12. Germline CDR1 reads SGHAT; CDR2 reads FQNNGV. The CDR3 DNA reads as TGTGCCAGCAGCTTAGAGCCGGGACAGGGTTTATTCGGCACCATATATTTT. It translates to CASSLEPGQGLFGTIYF. Filled out from reference TRBV11-2 and TRBJ1-3, the complete variable domain reads EAGVAQSPRYKIIEKRQSVAFWCNPISGHATLYWYQQILGQGPKLLIQFQNNGVVDDSQLPKDRFSAERLKGVDSTLKIQPAKLEDSAVYLCASSLEPGQGLFGTIYFGEGSWLTVV.

This rearrangement joins TRBV4-2 to TRBJ2-7, with no clear D. V was shortened by 0 bases and J by 0 bases, with 9 bases between the two germline ends. There are 15 residues in the CDR3. Germline V gives CDR1 LGHNA, CDR2 YNFKEQ. CDR3 region: CASSQDAASSYEQYF. CDR3 nucleotides: TGTGCCAGCAGCCAAGATGCTGCCAGCTCCTACGAGCAGTACTTC.

CDR3 nucleotides: TGTGCCAGCTCACCATCGGCCGGGGGTCGGAATCAGCCCCAGCATTTT. Amino acid sequence: CASSPSAGGRNQPQHF. The chain joins TRBV18 to TRBJ1-5, with TRBD1 as a possible D gene (5 bases). Germline CDR1 and CDR2: KGHSH and LQKENI. This CDR3 is built from 16 residues. V was clipped by 2 bases and J by 4 bases, with 15 bases between them.

J is TRBJ2-1 and V is TRBV18; 7 nucleotides line up with TRBD1. CDR1 and CDR2 from the germline V gene are KGHSH and LQKENI. The CDR3 contains 16 residues. V trimming: 6 bases; J trimming: 0 bases; junction bases outside the gene matches: 8. CDR3 protein: CASSTSTGISYNEQFF. Here the CDR3 DNA reads TGTGCCAGCTCTACATCGACAGGGATCTCCTACAATGAGCAGTTCTTC.

V and J are TRBV13 and TRBJ1-4, with D possibly TRBD1 on 6 matching bases. The germline CDR1 and CDR2 sequences are PRHDT and FYEKMQ (reference sequence). V was cut by 5 bases and J by 7 bases, with 17 bases left in between. The CDR3 consists of 15 residues. CDR3 DNA sequence: TGTGCCAGCAGCCGGGGGGGGGCGGTCCCTGAAAAACTGTTTTTT. Its translation: CASSRGGAVPEKLFF. Supplemented by reference TRBV13 and TRBJ1-4, the full variable domain reads AAGVIQSPRHLIKEKRETATLKCYPIPRHDTVYWYQQGPGQDPQFLISFYEKMQSDKGSIPDRFSAQQFSDYHSELNMSSLELGDSALYFCASSRGGAVPEKLFFGSGTQLSVL.

The chain recombines TRBV14 with TRBJ2-7, with no clear D. V lost 4 bases and J lost 3, with 4 bases in between. CDR1 SGHDN and CDR2 FVKESK come from the germline V gene. The CDR3 loop spans 11 amino acids. CDR3 region: CASSLHYEQYF. The CDR3 coding sequence is TGTGCCAGCAGCCTTCACTACGAGCAGTACTTC.

V gene TRBV5-1 combines with J gene TRBJ1-2; 9 nucleotides align to TRBD1. This CDR3 region has 16 residues. With V trimmed by 3 bases and J by 8 bases, 14 bases remained unmatched. Germline V CDR1 and CDR2: SGHRS, YFSETQ. CDR3 DNA: TGCGCCAGCAGCTCGGCGGGGACAGGGACTTTCTGGGGCTACACCTTC. It translates to CASSSAGTGTFWGYTF.

The CDR3 sequence is CASRTSGTGEQYF. CDR3 sequence (DNA): TGTGCCAGCAGGACTAGCGGGACGGGAGAGCAGTACTTC. The chain couples TRBV2 to TRBJ2-7; 11 nucleotides align to TRBD2. V was pared by 6 bases and J by 7 bases, with 5 bases of the junction left unmatched. The germline V gene has CDR1 SNHLY and CDR2 FYNNEI. This CDR3 contains 13 residues.

CDR3: CASSQRDRGYSSADTQYF. DNA for the CDR3: TGTGCCAGCAGCCAGCGGGACAGGGGTTATTCTAGTGCAGATACGCAGTATTTT. J is TRBJ2-3 and V is TRBV14; TRBD1 matches 10 bases. The CDR3 covers 18 residues. Looked up from germline, CDR1 is SGHDN and CDR2 is FVKESK. The ends lost 3 bases at V and 4 bases at J; junction bases unmatched: 13.

The gene calls are TRBV2 and TRBJ1-5; D not resolved. Deletions cut 7 bases from V and 5 bases from J, with 27 bases between. The germline gives CDR1 SNHLY, CDR2 FYNNEI. The CDR3 contains 18 residues. CDR3: CASTGSKQRLQRDQPQHF. The CDR3 region has the DNA TGTGCCAGCACGGGATCAAAACAGCGCCTACAACGGGATCAGCCCCAGCATTTT. The full variable domain, in which reference TRBV2 and TRBJ1-5 provide the parts outside the CDR3, is EPEVTQTPSHQVTQMGQEVILRCVPISNHLYFYWYRQILGQKVEFLVSFYNNEISEKSEIFDDQFSVERPDGSNFTLKIRSTKLEDSAMYFCASTGSKQRLQRDQPQHFGDGTRLSIL.

The chain links TRBV6-5 to TRBJ1-1; D may be TRBD1 (5 bases). This CDR3 is built from 13 residues. Germline loops: CDR1 MNHEY, CDR2 SVGAGI. Trimming removed 7 bases at V and 1 base at J, with 10 bases between. CDR3 DNA: TGTGCCAGCAACTACGGACAGAACACTGAAGCTTTCTTT. This encodes CASNYGQNTEAFF.

The rearrangement joins TRBV14 to TRBJ2-2, with no clear D. The germline CDR1 and CDR2 sequences are SGHDN and FVKESK. The CDR3 sequence is 15 residues long. V lost 0 bases and J lost 6, with 11 bases in between. The CDR3 sequence: CASSQDQLRSGELFF. In DNA, the CDR3 is TGTGCCAGCAGCCAAGATCAACTGCGATCCGGGGAGCTGTTTTTT.

V and J are TRBV5-1 and TRBJ2-7; TRBD1 is a possible D gene (5 bases). The V and J ends lost 4 bases and 3 bases respectively, with 11 bases between them. The germline gives CDR1 SGHRS, CDR2 YFSETQ. This CDR3 spans 13 amino acids. DNA for the CDR3: TGCGCCAGCAGCCGAGACAGAGTCTACGAGCAGTACTTC. It codes for CASSRDRVYEQYF. The entire variable domain, with the rest obtained from reference TRBV5-1 and TRBJ2-7, is as follows: KAGVTQTPRYLIKTRGQQVTLSCSPISGHRSVSWYQQTPGQGLQFLFEYFSETQRNKGNFPGRFSGRQFSNSRSEMNVSTLELGDSALYLCASSRDRVYEQYFGPGTRLTVT.